A single sample is the source of the 17 T cell receptor beta chains below, sequenced in a study of cytomegalovirus exposure and HLA in healthy donors. Primers for the PCR totalled 60 Vbeta and 13 Jbeta. The protocol was immunoSEQ multiplex PCR, while the TCRdb copy is restricted to in-frame clones and leaves out a portion. The sample contains roughly 86,000 clones, more than 55% of which appear only once. The material sequenced was PBMCs. These receptors were obtained from a woman aged 45 to 65 in good health and CMV-seropositive.

The rearrangement joins TRBV7-2 to TRBJ1-2; possible D gene TRBD1, 5 bases. The germline CDR1 and CDR2 sequences are SGHTA and FQGNSA. The CDR3 sequence is 12 residues long. Trimming removed 5 bases from V and 5 bases from J, with 9 bases in between. The CDR3 DNA reads as TGTGCCAGCAGCCTACAGGTGTATGGCTACACCTTC. This encodes CASSLQVYGYTF. The variable domain in full, with the rest retrieved from reference TRBV7-2 and TRBJ1-2, is GAGVSQSPSNKVTEKGKDVELRCDPISGHTALYWYRQSLGQGLEFLIYFQGNSAPDKSGLPSDRFSAERTGGSVSTLTIQRTQQEDSAVYLCASSLQVYGYTFGSGTRLTVV.

The chain links TRBV7-8 to TRBJ2-5; 11 bases fit TRBD2. With 1 base clipped from V and 2 bases from J, the junction kept 12 bases outside the gene matches. CDR1 and CDR2 from the germline V gene are SGHVS and FQNEAQ. The CDR3 totals 19 residues. The CDR3 loop reads CASSLGWSSGGNSQETQYF. CDR3 nucleotide sequence: TGTGCCAGCAGCTTAGGGTGGTCTAGCGGGGGGAACTCACAAGAGACCCAGTACTTC.

This chain links TRBV19 with TRBJ1-4; tentative D call: TRBD1 (6 bases). Deletions cut 3 bases from V and 8 bases from J, with 13 bases between. The length of the CDR3 is 14 residues. In germline, CDR1 is LNHDA, CDR2 SQIVND (reference sequence). CDR3: CASSIQGLREKLFF. The CDR3 DNA sequence: TGTGCCAGTAGTATCCAGGGGTTGAGAGAAAAACTGTTTTTT.

The gene calls are TRBV13 and TRBJ2-3; TRBD1 agrees at 9 bases. This CDR3 is 15 amino acids long. With V trimmed by 3 bases and J by 2 bases, 3 bases remained unmatched. CDR1 PRHDT and CDR2 FYEKMQ come from the germline V gene (reference sequence). Here the CDR3 reads CASSFGTGTTDTQYF. The CDR3 DNA reads TGTGCCAGCAGCTTTGGGACAGGGACCACAGATACGCAGTATTTT. The full variable domain, rest sourced from reference TRBV13 and TRBJ2-3, is AAGVIQSPRHLIKEKRETATLKCYPIPRHDTVYWYQQGPGQDPQFLISFYEKMQSDKGSIPDRFSAQQFSDYHSELNMSSLELGDSALYFCASSFGTGTTDTQYFGPGTRLTVL.

This rearrangement joins TRBV30 to TRBJ1-4; D is possibly TRBD1 (5 bases). V was trimmed by 5 bases and J by 5 bases, leaving 18 bases between them. Germline CDR1 is GTSNPN and CDR2 is SVGIG (reference sequence). The CDR3 covers 15 residues. CDR3 amino acids: CAWARMTEWNEKLFF. CDR3 DNA: TGTGCCTGGGCCCGAATGACAGAATGGAATGAAAAACTGTTTTTT.

This chain joins TRBV7-2 and TRBJ1-3; tentatively, D is TRBD1 (5 bases). Trimming stripped 1 base from V and 2 bases from J, with 9 bases between. Germline V gene sequence: CDR1 SGHTA, CDR2 FQGNSA. CDR3 length equals 15 residues. The CDR3 DNA is TGTGCCAGCAGCTTAGTGGCAGGGCCTGGAAACACCATATATTTT. Protein sequence: CASSLVAGPGNTIYF.

The V call is TRBV30, the J call TRBJ2-1; no definite D call. CDR1 and CDR2 from the germline V gene are GTSNPN and SVGIG (reference sequence). This CDR3 is built from 11 residues. V lost 0 bases to trimming and J lost 7 bases, with 4 bases between them. CDR3: CAWSVSNEQFF. CDR3 in DNA: TGTGCCTGGAGTGTTTCAAATGAGCAGTTCTTC.

The chain is built from TRBV6-1 and TRBJ2-3; 8 bases are a match to TRBD2. CDR3 length: 20 residues. The ends lost 1 base at V and 3 bases at J; junction bases unmatched: 18. In germline, CDR1 is MNHNS, CDR2 SASEGT. CDR3 sequence reads: CASSEGFVAGKIAGTDTQYF. DNA of the CDR3: TGTGCCAGCAGTGAAGGTTTTGTAGCGGGGAAAATTGCTGGAACAGATACGCAGTATTTT.

The genes are TRBV7-2 and TRBJ2-1, with TRBD2 matching over 8 bases. Germline V gene lookup returns CDR1 SGHTA and CDR2 FQGNSA. V lost 1 base to trimming and J lost 5 bases; unmatched junction nucleotides: 16. This CDR3 has 19 residues. CDR3 sequence reads: CASSLDPPTTAGENNEQFF. DNA of the CDR3: TGTGCCAGCAGCTTAGACCCCCCGACTACAGCGGGGGAGAACAATGAGCAGTTCTTC.

This chain uses TRBV2 with TRBJ1-2; D is perhaps TRBD1 (6 bases). Trimming removed 5 bases from V and 4 bases from J, with 17 bases in between. The CDR3 extends over 15 amino acids. Looked up from germline, CDR1 is SNHLY and CDR2 is FYNNEI. The CDR3 region is CASSPEQGSLYGYTF. CDR3 in DNA: TGTGCCAGCAGTCCTGAACAGGGTTCTCTCTATGGCTACACCTTC.

This chain uses TRBV5-1 with TRBJ2-3; perhaps TRBD1 as D (7 bases). Trimming stripped 3 bases from V and 2 bases from J, with 13 bases between. This CDR3 has 15 amino acids. The germline V gene encodes CDR1 SGHRS and CDR2 YFSETQ. CDR3 nucleotides: TGCGCCAGCAGCTCGGGGGACAGAATCACAGATACGCAGTATTTT. Translation: CASSSGDRITDTQYF.

V is TRBV7-2 and J is TRBJ1-1; D is possibly TRBD1 (6 bases). The V and J ends lost 4 bases and 4 bases respectively, with 16 bases between them. Looked up from germline, CDR1 is SGHTA and CDR2 is FQGNSA. CDR3 length: 15 amino acids. CDR3 protein: CASSSVQGLGTEAFF. The CDR3 nucleotides are TGTGCCAGCAGCTCGGTGCAGGGGCTGGGCACTGAAGCTTTCTTT. Looking up the rest from reference TRBV7-2 and TRBJ1-1 gives the full variable domain: GAGVSQSPSNKVTEKGKDVELRCDPISGHTALYWYRQSLGQGLEFLIYFQGNSAPDKSGLPSDRFSAERTGGSVSTLTIQRTQQEDSAVYLCASSSVQGLGTEAFFGQGTRLTVV.

J is TRBJ1-3 and V is TRBV2; tentative D call: TRBD1 (6 bases). The CDR3 covers 15 residues. V lost 4 bases to trimming and J lost 0 bases, with 10 bases between them. Germline V gives CDR1 SNHLY, CDR2 FYNNEI. CDR3 residues: CASSAGQYSGNTIYF. The CDR3 region has the DNA TGTGCCAGCAGTGCTGGACAGTACTCTGGAAACACCATATATTTT.

V is TRBV5-1 and J is TRBJ1-5; weak D call: TRBD1 (6 bases). The CDR3 consists of 14 residues. V lost 1 base, J lost 3 bases, and 8 bases lay in between. The germline V gene has CDR1 SGHRS and CDR2 YFSETQ. The CDR3 sequence: CASSLTGTNQPQHF. The CDR3 nucleotides read TGCGCCAGCAGCTTGACAGGGACCAATCAGCCCCAGCATTTT.

The chain is built from TRBV13 and TRBJ1-1; 11 bases line up with TRBD1. CDR1 is PRHDT and CDR2 is FYEKMQ in the germline V gene (reference sequence). The CDR3 consists of 16 residues. Trimming took 1 base from V and 5 from J; bases not matched to a gene: 6. Here the CDR3 DNA reads TGTGCCAGCAGCTTAGAGGGGGGACAGGGGGGTACTGAAGCTTTCTTT. This encodes CASSLEGGQGGTEAFF.

This chain links TRBV4-2 with TRBJ2-2, with D perhaps TRBD2 (6 bases). The CDR3 extends over 15 amino acids. Per the germline V gene, CDR1 is LGHNA and CDR2 is YNFKEQ. V was cut by 4 bases and J by 8 bases, with 17 bases left in between. CDR3 loop: CASSRIGSASGELFF. CDR3 DNA: TGTGCCAGCAGCCGCATCGGGAGTGCGTCTGGGGAGCTGTTTTTT.

The chain couples TRBV5-1 to TRBJ2-1; maybe TRBD2 (6 bases). The CDR3 runs to 13 residues. CDR1 and CDR2 (germline): SGHRS, YFSETQ. V was pared by 1 base and J by 8 bases, with 10 bases between. The CDR3 region is CASSLSGFDEQFF. As DNA, the CDR3 is TGCGCCAGCAGCTTGAGCGGGTTTGATGAGCAGTTCTTC.